Listed here is a single T cell receptor beta chain. The sample belongs to a study of T-cell memory formation after mild COVID-19. Germline CDR1 is MNHEY and CDR2 is SVGAGI. CDR3 length: 13 residues. Trimming cost V 6 bases and J 6 bases; bases outside gene matches: 7. Libraries for TCRalpha and TCRbeta carried sample barcodes and unique molecular identifiers via 5'RACE. TCRdb reanalysed the 5' RACE reads using MiXCR and keeps one entry per CDR3 protein. The sample consists of over 350,000 distinct CDR3 sequences, approximately 15% of them appearing once. The source is a man aged 18 to 35 who had mild COVID-19 (a few samples of this study predate the infection). Cell type and time point are not known. The chain couples TRBV6-5 to TRBJ1-2; TRBD1 aligns across 7 bases. Sequencing was performed on PBMCs or a T cell subset sorted from them (not recorded which). The CDR3 DNA is TGTGCCAGCAGCCTTACAGGGGCGCATGGCTACACCTTC. Amino acid sequence: CASSLTGAHGYTF.